Listed below are T cell receptor beta chains from one sample, sequenced in a study of blood T cells in healthy people across ages. TCRdb passed the 5' RACE reads through MiXCR, listing each CDR3 protein once. The sample holds about 1.1 million distinct CDR3 sequences, 35% to 45% seen once. Material: blood. The receptors here all came from a man aged 18 to 35 in good health. The CDR3 runs from the conserved cysteine through the conserved F or W. The D gene is left open where the match is weak. A row's size may be missing; if present it is once, few, many or a size class.

clone size | J gene | D gene | V gene | CDR3 DNA | CDR3 protein
. | TRBJ1-5 | . | TRBV18 | TGTGCCAGCTCACCGGGTCTGCAGGACAGCAATCAGCCCCAGCATTTT | CASSPGLQDSNQPQHF
. | TRBJ1-1 | TRBD1 | TRBV12-3/TRBV12-4 | TGTGCCAGCAGTCGGACAGGGGGTCCCTCTGAAGCTTTCTTT | CASSRTGGPSEAFF
. | TRBJ2-1 | . | TRBV24-1 | TGTGCCACCATGGGGTTTGGGGCGAGCTCCTACAATGAGCAGTTCTTC | CATMGFGASSYNEQFF
few | TRBJ1-4 | TRBD1 | TRBV2 | TGTGCCAGCAGCGGTACTACAGGGGGGATAAGTGAAAAACTGTTTTTT | CASSGTTGGISEKLFF
. | TRBJ2-5 | . | TRBV6-6 | TGTGCCAGCAGTCCTGCAGGCCGGTCGGATCAAGAGACCCAGTACTTC | CASSPAGRSDQETQYF
few | TRBJ2-1 | . | TRBV11-2 | TGTGCCAGCAGAAGCTTAATAGCAGGGAGCTCCTACAATGAGCAGTTCTTC | CASRSLIAGSSYNEQFF
once | TRBJ2-2 | . | TRBV7-2 | TGTGCCAGCAGCTCCAACTCCGGGACTCTAACCGGGGAGCTGTTTTTT | CASSSNSGTLTGELFF
few | TRBJ1-5 | . | TRBV12-3/TRBV12-4 | TGTGCCAGCAGTTTGTTTGCTAGGGGTAGCAATCAGCCCCAGCATTTT | CASSLFARGSNQPQHF
. | TRBJ1-6 | . | TRBV20-1 | TGCAGTGCTAGAGATCTACAGGCCAATTATAATTCACCCCTCCACTTT | CSARDLQANYNSPLHF
few | TRBJ2-1 | . | TRBV7-8 | TGTGCCAGCAGCTTTGATCACCCCTACAATGAGCAGTTCTTC | CASSFDHPYNEQFF
. | TRBJ1-2 | TRBD1 | TRBV12-3/TRBV12-4 | TGTGCCAGCAGTCGGGACAGGGTGGTTGGCTACACCTTC | CASSRDRVVGYTF
few | TRBJ1-1 | . | TRBV4-2 | TGTGCCAGCAGCCAAGGAGAGGGAGACACTGAAGCTTTCTTT | CASSQGEGDTEAFF
once | TRBJ1-6 | . | TRBV7-6 | TGTGCCAGCAGCTTAGAGGCCGGGGATAATTCACCCCTCCACTTT | CASSLEAGDNSPLHF
. | TRBJ1-5 | . | TRBV7-9 | TGTGCCAGCAGCTTAGGGACAGACCTTTTCAATCAGCCCCAGCATTTT | CASSLGTDLFNQPQHF
. | TRBJ1-3 | . | TRBV4-1 | TGCGCCAGCAGCCAAGTTGTGGGTCTGGGAAACACCATATATTTT | CASSQVVGLGNTIYF
. | TRBJ2-7 | . | TRBV12-3/TRBV12-4 | TGTGCCGGCAGCGGGCAGGGCTACGAGCAGTACTTC | CAGSGQGYEQYF
. | TRBJ2-3 | . | TRBV7-9 | TGTGCCAGCAGCTTAACAAAGGAGACAGATACGCAGTATTTT | CASSLTKETDTQYF
. | TRBJ1-1 | TRBD1 | TRBV29-1 | TGCAGCGTGGTACAGGGGTGGGGTACTGAAGCTTTCTTT | CSVVQGWGTEAFF
. | TRBJ1-2 | . | TRBV20-1 | TGCAGTGCTAGCCCGGGACGGCACTATGGCTACACCTTC | CSASPGRHYGYTF
. | TRBJ1-2 | . | TRBV9 | TGTGCCAGCAGCGTAGGGGCAGAACCCTATGGCTACACCTTC | CASSVGAEPYGYTF
. | TRBJ2-5 | . | TRBV10-3 | TGTGCCATCCGTGATAGTTTAGAAGAGACCCAGTACTTC | CAIRDSLEETQYF
few | TRBJ1-1 | . | TRBV3-1 | TGTGCCAGCAGCCATTCGGGACCGGACACTGAAGCTTTCTTT | CASSHSGPDTEAFF
. | TRBJ1-1 | . | TRBV9 | TGTGCCAGCAGCGCTAACCAGTTGAACACTGAAGCTTTCTTT | CASSANQLNTEAFF
. | TRBJ2-3 | . | TRBV2 | TGTGCCAGCAGTAAATCGACCACAGATACGCAGTATTTT | CASSKSTTDTQYF
many | TRBJ1-2 | . | TRBV7-9 | TGTGCCAGCAGCTTTGCAGGGGACTATGGCTACACCTTC | CASSFAGDYGYTF
many | TRBJ2-3 | . | TRBV4-2 | TGTGCCAGCAGCCAAGTCTTACAGGGAAGCACAGATACGCAGTATTTT | CASSQVLQGSTDTQYF
. | TRBJ1-2 | . | TRBV5-4 | TGTGCCAGCAGGGGCGAGGGCTCTAACTATGGCTACACCTTC | CASRGEGSNYGYTF
few | TRBJ1-6 | . | TRBV9 | TGTGCCAGCAGCGTAGATTCGGGCCGGCAGGGTAATTCACCCCTCCACTTT | CASSVDSGRQGNSPLHF
. | TRBJ2-7 | . | TRBV5-1 | TGCGCCAGCAGCTTCGGCAGGACCACCTACGAGCAGTACTTC | CASSFGRTTYEQYF
. | TRBJ2-3 | . | TRBV7-9 | TGTGCCAGCAGCTCGTCTCTGGGGTTTGCAGTCACAGATACGCAGTATTTT | CASSSSLGFAVTDTQYF
. | TRBJ2-7 | TRBD1 | TRBV27 | TGTGCCAGCAGTTTGTCGGACAGGGGGCATGACGAGCAGTACTTC | CASSLSDRGHDEQYF
. | TRBJ1-1 | . | TRBV15 | TGTGCCACCAGCAGAGGAGGGGAGCTGACTGAAGCTTTCTTT | CATSRGGELTEAFF
. | TRBJ1-1 | . | TRBV6-2/TRBV6-3 | TGTGCCAGCACCCATCCCTGGGATGCGAGAACTGAAGCTTTCTTT | CASTHPWDARTEAFF
. | TRBJ1-4 | . | TRBV19 | TGTGCCAGTAGGCCGACAACCCCCAATGAAAAACTGTTTTTT | CASRPTTPNEKLFF
. | TRBJ1-4 | TRBD1 | TRBV7-2 | TGTGCCAGCAGCCCGACAGGGCCGCTTAATGAAAAACTGTTTTTT | CASSPTGPLNEKLFF
many | TRBJ2-3 | TRBD1 | TRBV5-1 | TGCGCCAGCAGCCGGGACAGGGGTAGCACAGATACGCAGTATTTT | CASSRDRGSTDTQYF
many | TRBJ2-1 | . | TRBV7-2 | TGTGCCAGCAGCTTCCGACAGCACAATGAGCAGTTCTTC | CASSFRQHNEQFF
. | TRBJ2-7 | . | TRBV12-3/TRBV12-4 | TGTGCCAGCAGCCCCGGGATCCCTTCCTACGAGCAGTACTTC | CASSPGIPSYEQYF
. | TRBJ2-7 | . | TRBV15 | TGTGCCACCAGCAGAGATATTGACAGAAGCTACGAGCAGTACTTC | CATSRDIDRSYEQYF
. | TRBJ2-3 | . | TRBV5-1 | TGCGCCAGCAGCTTTACCGTCAGGGGAGGGTCAGATACGCAGTATTTT | CASSFTVRGGSDTQYF
many | TRBJ2-1 | TRBD1 | TRBV12-3/TRBV12-4 | TGTGCCAGCAGTTACAGGGGTTACAATGAGCAGTTCTTC | CASSYRGYNEQFF
few | TRBJ2-5 | . | TRBV12-3/TRBV12-4 | TGTGCCAGCAGTCCCGCGACGGATAAAGAGACCCAGTACTTC | CASSPATDKETQYF
. | TRBJ2-1 | TRBD2 | TRBV20-1 | TGCAGTGCTAGAGATCGGACTAGCGGGGGGGGAGAGCAGTTCTTC | CSARDRTSGGGEQFF
. | TRBJ1-1 | . | TRBV5-1 | TGCGCCAGCAGTAGGGCAGAGGGTACGAACACTGAAGCTTTCTTT | CASSRAEGTNTEAFF
. | TRBJ1-1 | . | TRBV2 | TGTGCCAGCAGTATCAGGGCGTTGAACACTGAAGCTTTCTTT | CASSIRALNTEAFF
. | TRBJ2-3 | TRBD2 | TRBV5-1 | TGCGCCAGCAGCTCCCAGCGGGGGGGCCTCACAAGCACAGATACGCAGTATTTT | CASSSQRGGLTSTDTQYF
. | TRBJ1-2 | . | TRBV12-3/TRBV12-4 | TGTGCCAGCAGTTTAGGGGCGTCGGGTACGGGAGGGAGCTACACCTTC | CASSLGASGTGGSYTF
. | TRBJ2-7 | . | TRBV12-3/TRBV12-4 | TGTGCCAGCAGTTTAAGGGCGTCGGAGCAGTACTTC | CASSLRASEQYF
few | TRBJ2-1 | . | TRBV12-3/TRBV12-4 | TGTGCCAGCAGTCTCGGACCGTCGAGGGTAAATGAGCAGTTCTTC | CASSLGPSRVNEQFF
. | TRBJ1-1 | . | TRBV12-3/TRBV12-4 | TGTGCCAGCAGTTTCAGGGGAAATGAAGCTTTCTTT | CASSFRGNEAFF
few | TRBJ1-6 | . | TRBV10-3 | TGTGCCATCAAGCCCGATACAGGGAATTCACCCCTCCACTTT | CAIKPDTGNSPLHF
. | TRBJ1-4 | TRBD1 | TRBV20-1 | TGCAGTGCCCAACAGGGGTACGATAATGAAAAACTGTTTTTT | CSAQQGYDNEKLFF
. | TRBJ1-2 | . | TRBV12-5 | TGTGCTAGTGTCCTACATACGGGACGTCTAAACTATGGCTACACCTTC | CASVLHTGRLNYGYTF
. | TRBJ2-2 | . | TRBV29-1 | TGCAGCGTTGTGCACGGGTCGAACACCGGGGAGCTGTTTTTT | CSVVHGSNTGELFF